A selection of T cell receptor beta chains follows, all from one sample in a study of Graves' ophthalmopathy and Graves' hyperthyroidism. TCRdb processed the multiplex PCR reads anew with MiXCR; each CDR3 protein has one entry. The table has a few hundred thousand distinct CDR3 sequences, approximately 20% seen once; the top ten hold 1.6%. The sequenced sample was peripheral blood. The receptors were sampled from a woman aged 18-35 years with Graves' ophthalmopathy. Each CDR3 is given with its conserved first and last residue. The order of the fields is V gene, D gene, J gene, clone size, CDR3 length, CDR3 DNA, CDR3 protein. A D gene is named only where the DNA matches it firmly. Where a row states a size, it is once, few, many or the class of an expanded clone; other rows omit it.

TRBV2	-	TRBJ1-1	many	14	TGTGCCAGCATGAGGGACACGAAGAACACTGAAGCTTTCTTT	CASMRDTKNTEAFF
TRBV4-2	TRBD1	TRBJ1-6	many	16	TGTGCCAGCAGCCGCTCGCAAGGGACAGATAATTCACCCCTCCACTTT	CASSRSQGTDNSPLHF
TRBV6-1	-	TRBJ1-2	many	13	TGTGCCAGCCTTCCATCGGGAGGTGGTGGCTACACCTTC	CASLPSGGGGYTF
TRBV25-1	TRBD1	TRBJ2-1	many	17	TGTGCCAGCGGTAGATCCAGGGGGCAGGATAGATACAATGAGCAGTTCTTC	CASGRSRGQDRYNEQFF
TRBV11-2	TRBD2	TRBJ2-7	many	18	TGTGCCAGCAGCTTAAACGGACTGGCGGGAGTACTAGTATGGGAGCAGTACTTC	CASSLNGLAGVLVWEQYF
TRBV27	-	TRBJ1-5	many	15	TGTGCCAGCAGTTTAAGGGTGGCGGAAAATCAGCCCCAGCATTTT	CASSLRVAENQPQHF
TRBV6-1	-	TRBJ1-1	-	14	TGTGCCAGCAGTGCCTTAAAGGGGAACACTGAAGCTTTCTTT	CASSALKGNTEAFF
TRBV6-2/TRBV6-3	TRBD2	TRBJ2-7	-	18	TGTGCCAGCAGTTACCGGACCGAGACTAGCGGGAGATCCTACGAGCAGTACTTC	CASSYRTETSGRSYEQYF
TRBV27	-	TRBJ1-1	many	17	TGTGCCAGCAGCAAGGGGGGCGCCGCCGCAACCGACACTGAAGCTTTCTTT	CASSKGGAAATDTEAFF
TRBV7-9	-	TRBJ2-7	many	12	TGTGCCAGCAGCTCACGTGGTAGCGGGCAGTACTTC	CASSSRGSGQYF
TRBV6-5	-	TRBJ2-5	many	14	TGTGCCAGCAGTTACTCGGCCAGCCAAGAGACCCAGTACTTC	CASSYSASQETQYF
TRBV7-8	-	TRBJ2-7	many	13	TGTGCCAGCAGCTCAAAAAGGTCCTACGAGCAGTACTTC	CASSSKRSYEQYF
TRBV4-1	TRBD2	TRBJ2-7	many	15	TGCGCCAGCAGCCAATTAGCGGGGTCCTACTACGAGCAGTACTTC	CASSQLAGSYYEQYF
TRBV4-3	-	TRBJ2-7	-	16	TGCGCCAGCAGCCAAGGGAAAGGTCGGAAAATATACGAGCAGTACTTC	CASSQGKGRKIYEQYF
TRBV29-1	-	TRBJ2-7	many	13	TGCAGCGTTGGGGGGGGGCGGTCGTGGGAGCAGTACTTC	CSVGGGRSWEQYF
TRBV12-3/TRBV12-4	-	TRBJ1-5	many	15	TGTGCCAGTTCTGCTGGGGGGAATGACAATCAGCCCCAGCATTTT	CASSAGGNDNQPQHF
TRBV20-1	-	TRBJ2-7	many	15	TGCAGTGCTAGGGACCCCTCGTCAGGGGAAGGCGAGCAGTACTTC	CSARDPSSGEGEQYF
TRBV6-4	-	TRBJ1-1	many	13	TGTGCCAGCAGTGACGGGGCCAACACTGAAGCTTTCTTT	CASSDGANTEAFF
TRBV9	-	TRBJ2-7	many	16	TGTGCCAGCAGCGTAGTATCCGGGGCCCACTCCTACGAGCAGTACTTC	CASSVVSGAHSYEQYF
TRBV20-1	-	TRBJ1-5	-	13	TGCAGTGTGCTCAGGACGGGCAATCAGCCCCAGCATTTT	CSVLRTGNQPQHF
TRBV6-2/TRBV6-3	TRBD1	TRBJ1-1	many	16	TGTGCCAGCAGTTACGGAGGGACAGGACCGAACACTGAAGCTTTCTTT	CASSYGGTGPNTEAFF
TRBV10-3	TRBD1	TRBJ2-7	many	12	TGTGCCATCAGCCCCGGACAGGGTGAGCAGTACTTC	CAISPGQGEQYF
TRBV6-2/TRBV6-3	-	TRBJ2-4	many	16	TGTGCCAGCAGTTACTCAAGGGACACGGCCAAAAACATTCAGTACTTC	CASSYSRDTAKNIQYF
TRBV4-1	TRBD1	TRBJ2-5	few	14	TGCGCCAGCAGCCAAGGGACAGGGCAAGAGACCCAGTACTTC	CASSQGTGQETQYF
TRBV7-3	-	TRBJ2-5	many	15	TGTGCCAGCAGCCAGGGGACTTCAGGGGGAGAGACCCAGTACTTC	CASSQGTSGGETQYF
TRBV12-3/TRBV12-4	-	TRBJ1-5	-	16	TGTGCCAGCAGTCTCCTGGCAGGGACTAGCAATCAGCCCCAGCATTTT	CASSLLAGTSNQPQHF
TRBV5-6	TRBD2	TRBJ2-5	many	17	TGTGCCAGCAGCTTGAGGCTGTCGCGGGAGAGACAAGAGACCCAGTACTTC	CASSLRLSRERQETQYF
TRBV11-2	TRBD1	TRBJ2-7	many	14	TGTGCCAGCAGCTTCGGGACAGGGGAATACGAGCAGTACTTC	CASSFGTGEYEQYF
TRBV28	TRBD1	TRBJ1-1	-	17	TGTGCCAGCAGAGGACAGGCGAGAACAGCCTTGAACACTGAAGCTTTCTTT	CASRGQARTALNTEAFF
TRBV5-1	-	TRBJ1-1	many	14	TGCGCCAGCAGCGTGTCGACGGTGAACACTGAAGCTTTCTTT	CASSVSTVNTEAFF
TRBV9	TRBD2	TRBJ2-7	many	15	TGTGCCAGCAGCGTAGGGACTAGCGGGGTGGATGAGCAGTACTTC	CASSVGTSGVDEQYF
TRBV29-1	TRBD1	TRBJ2-7	many	12	TGCAGCGTCACAGGGGGCTTCGACGAGCAGTACTTC	CSVTGGFDEQYF
TRBV28	TRBD1	TRBJ1-1	-	15	TGTGCCAGCAGCCCAGCCGGGACAGGGTTCCCTGAAGCTTTCTTT	CASSPAGTGFPEAFF
TRBV5-1	TRBD1	TRBJ2-5	-	15	TGCGCCAGCAGCCCGGGGACAGGGCGTTACGAGACCCAGTACTTC	CASSPGTGRYETQYF
TRBV2	TRBD1	TRBJ2-2	many	14	TGTGCCAGCTGGGGACAGGGCCCCCACGGGGAGCTGTTTTTT	CASWGQGPHGELFF